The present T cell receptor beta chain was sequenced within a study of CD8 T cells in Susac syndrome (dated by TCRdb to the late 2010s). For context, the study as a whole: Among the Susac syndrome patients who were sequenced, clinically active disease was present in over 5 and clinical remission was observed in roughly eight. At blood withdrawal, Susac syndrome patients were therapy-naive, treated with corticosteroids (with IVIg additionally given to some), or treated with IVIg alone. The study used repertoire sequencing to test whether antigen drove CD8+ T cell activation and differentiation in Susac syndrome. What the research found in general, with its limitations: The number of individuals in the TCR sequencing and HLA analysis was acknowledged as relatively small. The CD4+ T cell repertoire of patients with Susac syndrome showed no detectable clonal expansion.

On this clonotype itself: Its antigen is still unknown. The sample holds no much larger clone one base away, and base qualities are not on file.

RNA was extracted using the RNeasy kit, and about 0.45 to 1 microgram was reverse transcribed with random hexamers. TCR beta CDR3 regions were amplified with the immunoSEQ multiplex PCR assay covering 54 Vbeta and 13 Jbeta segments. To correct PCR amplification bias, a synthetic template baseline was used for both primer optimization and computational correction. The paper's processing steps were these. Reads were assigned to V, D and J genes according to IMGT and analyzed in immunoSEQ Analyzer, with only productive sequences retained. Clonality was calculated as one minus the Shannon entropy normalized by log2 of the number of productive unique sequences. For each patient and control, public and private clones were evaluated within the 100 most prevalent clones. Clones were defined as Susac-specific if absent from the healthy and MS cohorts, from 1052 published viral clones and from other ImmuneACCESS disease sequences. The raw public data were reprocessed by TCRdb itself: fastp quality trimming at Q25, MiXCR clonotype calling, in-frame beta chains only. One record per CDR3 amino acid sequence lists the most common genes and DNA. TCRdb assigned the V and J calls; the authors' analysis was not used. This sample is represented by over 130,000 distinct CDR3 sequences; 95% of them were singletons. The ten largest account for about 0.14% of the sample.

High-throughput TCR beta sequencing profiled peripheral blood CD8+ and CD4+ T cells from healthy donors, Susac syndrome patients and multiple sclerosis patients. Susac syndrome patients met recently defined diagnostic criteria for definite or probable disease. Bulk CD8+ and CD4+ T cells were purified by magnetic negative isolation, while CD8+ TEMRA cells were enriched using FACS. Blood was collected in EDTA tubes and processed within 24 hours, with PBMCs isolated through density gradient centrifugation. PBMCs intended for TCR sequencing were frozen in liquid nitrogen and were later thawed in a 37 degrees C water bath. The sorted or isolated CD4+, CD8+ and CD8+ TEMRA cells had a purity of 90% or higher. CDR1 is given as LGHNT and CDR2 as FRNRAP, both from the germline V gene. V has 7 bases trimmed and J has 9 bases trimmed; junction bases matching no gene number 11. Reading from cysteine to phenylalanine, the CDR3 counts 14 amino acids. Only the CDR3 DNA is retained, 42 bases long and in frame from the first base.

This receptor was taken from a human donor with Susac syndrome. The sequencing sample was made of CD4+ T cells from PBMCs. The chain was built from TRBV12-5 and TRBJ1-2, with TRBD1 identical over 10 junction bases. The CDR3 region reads CASASSGDRGRYTF. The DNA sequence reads TGTGCTAGTGCCTCTTCGGGGGACAGGGGTCGCTACACCTTC.